This T cell receptor beta chain was captured by sequencing in a study of blood T cells in healthy people across ages. Combining a sample-barcoded 5' primer with a J-beta primer mix, a second PCR ran for 7 to 11 cycles. TCRdb fed the 5' RACE reads into MiXCR, producing one record per CDR3 protein. The table lists around 1,700,000 distinct CDR3 sequences, 28% of them singletons, with 7.7% in the top ten. The V gene's germline CDR1 is SGDLS and CDR2 YYNGEE. This CDR3 has 17 residues. With 4 bases clipped from V and 4 bases from J, the junction kept 15 bases outside the gene matches. This clonotype turned up a few times.

The chain is built from TRBV9 and TRBJ2-3; 7 nucleotides match TRBD1. The clonotype comes from a woman aged 25-40 years in good health. The source material was blood. In DNA form, the CDR3 reads TGTGCCAGCAGCCCCCAGGGACAGTCGGTTGGGCCAGATACGCAGTATTTT. Translated: CASSPQGQSVGPDTQYF.